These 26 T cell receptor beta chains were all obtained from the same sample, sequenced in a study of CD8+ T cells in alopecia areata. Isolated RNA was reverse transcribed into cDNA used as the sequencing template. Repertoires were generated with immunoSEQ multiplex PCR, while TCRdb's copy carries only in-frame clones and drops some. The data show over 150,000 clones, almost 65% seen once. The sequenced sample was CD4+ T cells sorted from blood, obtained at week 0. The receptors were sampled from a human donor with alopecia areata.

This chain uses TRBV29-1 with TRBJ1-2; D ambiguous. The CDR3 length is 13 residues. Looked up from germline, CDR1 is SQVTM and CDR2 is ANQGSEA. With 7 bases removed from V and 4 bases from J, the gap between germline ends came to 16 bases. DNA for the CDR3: TGCAGCGCTCTAAGGACGGCAAGCTATGGCTACACCTTC. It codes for CSALRTASYGYTF.

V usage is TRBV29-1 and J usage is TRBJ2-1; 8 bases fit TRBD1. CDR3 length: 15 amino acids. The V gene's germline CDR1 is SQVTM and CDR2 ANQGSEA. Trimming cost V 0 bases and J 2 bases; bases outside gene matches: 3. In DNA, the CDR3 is TGCAGCGTTGAAGAACAGGGGGTGGCCTACAATGAGCAGTTCTTC. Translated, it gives CSVEEQGVAYNEQFF.

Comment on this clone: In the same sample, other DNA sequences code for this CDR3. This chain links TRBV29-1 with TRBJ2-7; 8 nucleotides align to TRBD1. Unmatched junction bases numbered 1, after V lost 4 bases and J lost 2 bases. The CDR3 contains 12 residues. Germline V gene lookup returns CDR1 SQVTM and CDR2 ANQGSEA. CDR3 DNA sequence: TGCAGCGTTGGGACAGGGCCCTACGAGCAGTACTTC. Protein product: CSVGTGPYEQYF.

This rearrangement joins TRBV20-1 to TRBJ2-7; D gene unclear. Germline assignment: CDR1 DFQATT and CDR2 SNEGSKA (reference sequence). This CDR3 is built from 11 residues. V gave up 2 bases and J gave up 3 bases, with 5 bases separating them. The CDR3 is CSARHSYEQYF. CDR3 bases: TGCAGTGCTAGACATAGCTACGAGCAGTACTTC.

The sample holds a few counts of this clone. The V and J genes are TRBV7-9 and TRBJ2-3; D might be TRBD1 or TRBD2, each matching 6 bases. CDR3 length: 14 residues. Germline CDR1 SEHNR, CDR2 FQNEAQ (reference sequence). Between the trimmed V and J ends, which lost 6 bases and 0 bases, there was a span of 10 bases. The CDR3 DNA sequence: TGTGCCAGCAGAAGGGGGGCCAGCACAGATACGCAGTATTTT. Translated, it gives CASRRGASTDTQYF.

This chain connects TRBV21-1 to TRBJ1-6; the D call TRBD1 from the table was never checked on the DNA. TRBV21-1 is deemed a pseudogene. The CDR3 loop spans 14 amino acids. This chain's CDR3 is CASSSGDRGSPLHF. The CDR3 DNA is TGTGCCAGCAGCAGCGGGGACAGGGGTTCACCCCTCCACTTT.

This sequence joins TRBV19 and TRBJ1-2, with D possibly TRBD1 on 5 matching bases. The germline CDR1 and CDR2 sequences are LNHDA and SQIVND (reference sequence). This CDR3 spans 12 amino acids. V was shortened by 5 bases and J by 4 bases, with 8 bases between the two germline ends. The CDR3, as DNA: TGTGCCAGTAGTCTGGGGACCTATGGCTACACCTTC. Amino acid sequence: CASSLGTYGYTF.

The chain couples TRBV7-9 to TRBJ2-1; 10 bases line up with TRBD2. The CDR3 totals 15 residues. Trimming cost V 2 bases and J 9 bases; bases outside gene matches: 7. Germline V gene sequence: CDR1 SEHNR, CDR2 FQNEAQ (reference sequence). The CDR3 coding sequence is TGTGCCAGCAGCTTAATAAGCGGGGGGGCAGGTGAGCAGTTCTTC. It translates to CASSLISGGAGEQFF.

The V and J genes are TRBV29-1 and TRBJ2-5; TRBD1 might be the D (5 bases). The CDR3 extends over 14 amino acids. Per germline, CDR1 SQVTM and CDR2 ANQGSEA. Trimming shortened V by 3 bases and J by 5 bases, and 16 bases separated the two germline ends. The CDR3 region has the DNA TGCAGCGTTGATCCCTACAAATCAGGGGAGACCCAGTACTTC. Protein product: CSVDPYKSGETQYF.

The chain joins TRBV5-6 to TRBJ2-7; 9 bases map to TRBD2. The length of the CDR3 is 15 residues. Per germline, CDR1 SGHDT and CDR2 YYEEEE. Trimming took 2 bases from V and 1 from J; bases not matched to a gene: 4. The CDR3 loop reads CASSFGLAGSYEQYF. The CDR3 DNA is TGTGCCAGCAGCTTCGGCCTAGCGGGGTCCTACGAGCAGTACTTC.

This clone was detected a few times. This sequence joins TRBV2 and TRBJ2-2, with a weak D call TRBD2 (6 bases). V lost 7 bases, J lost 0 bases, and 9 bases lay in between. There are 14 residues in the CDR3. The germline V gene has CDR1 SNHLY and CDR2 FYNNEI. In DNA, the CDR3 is TGTGCCAGCAAAGGGACTGCGAACACCGGGGAGCTGTTTTTT. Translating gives CASKGTANTGELFF.

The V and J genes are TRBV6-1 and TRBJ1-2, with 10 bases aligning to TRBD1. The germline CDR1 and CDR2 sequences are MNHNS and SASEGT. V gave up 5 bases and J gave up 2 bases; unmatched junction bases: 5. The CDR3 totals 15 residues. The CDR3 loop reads CASSTRDRGNYGYTF. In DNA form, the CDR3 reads TGTGCCAGCAGTACACGGGACAGGGGAAACTATGGCTACACCTTC.

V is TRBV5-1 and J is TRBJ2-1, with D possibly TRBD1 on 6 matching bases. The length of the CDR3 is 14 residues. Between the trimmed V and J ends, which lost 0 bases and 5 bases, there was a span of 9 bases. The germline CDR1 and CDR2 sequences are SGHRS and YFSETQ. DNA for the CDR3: TGCGCCAGCAGCTTGGACACAGGGAACAATGAGCAGTTCTTC. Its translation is CASSLDTGNNEQFF.

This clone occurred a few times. The CDR3 sequence: CAISESPEGNEKLFF. CDR3 coding DNA: TGTGCCATCAGTGAGTCTCCGGAGGGTAATGAAAAACTGTTTTTT. The rearrangement links TRBV10-3 to TRBJ1-4; D unresolved. This CDR3 spans 15 amino acids. The germline V gene encodes CDR1 ENHRY and CDR2 SYGVKD. V gave up 0 bases and J gave up 4 bases, with 9 bases separating them.

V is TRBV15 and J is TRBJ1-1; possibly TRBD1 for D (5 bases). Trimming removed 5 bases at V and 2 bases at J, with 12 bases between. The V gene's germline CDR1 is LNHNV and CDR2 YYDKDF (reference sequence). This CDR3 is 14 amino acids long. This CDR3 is CATSETGFNTEAFF. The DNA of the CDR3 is TGTGCCACCAGCGAAACAGGTTTCAACACTGAAGCTTTCTTT.

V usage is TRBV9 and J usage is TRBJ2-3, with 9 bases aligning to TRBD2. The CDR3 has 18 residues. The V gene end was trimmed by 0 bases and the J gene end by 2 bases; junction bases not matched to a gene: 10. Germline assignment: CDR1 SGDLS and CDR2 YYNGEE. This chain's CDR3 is CASSVALPGGGATDTQYF. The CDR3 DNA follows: TGTGCCAGCAGCGTAGCCCTCCCGGGCGGGGGGGCCACAGATACGCAGTATTTT.

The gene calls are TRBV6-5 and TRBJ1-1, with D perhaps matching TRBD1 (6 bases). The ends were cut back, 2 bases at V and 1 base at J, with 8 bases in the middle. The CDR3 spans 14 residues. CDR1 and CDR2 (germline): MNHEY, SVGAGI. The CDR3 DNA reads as TGTGCCAGCAGTTACGACAGGCCGAACACTGAAGCTTTCTTT. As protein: CASSYDRPNTEAFF.

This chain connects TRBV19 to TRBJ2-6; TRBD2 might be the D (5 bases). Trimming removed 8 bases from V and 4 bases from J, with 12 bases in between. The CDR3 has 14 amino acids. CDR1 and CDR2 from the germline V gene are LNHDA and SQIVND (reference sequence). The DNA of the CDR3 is TGTGCCAGTTCATCGGGGAACGGGGCCAACGTCCTGACTTTC. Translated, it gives CASSSGNGANVLTF.

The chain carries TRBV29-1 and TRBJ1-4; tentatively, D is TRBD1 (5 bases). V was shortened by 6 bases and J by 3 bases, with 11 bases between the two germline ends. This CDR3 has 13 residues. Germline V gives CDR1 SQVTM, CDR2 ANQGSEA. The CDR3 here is CSVRRDANEKLFF. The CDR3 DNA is TGCAGCGTCCGCCGGGACGCTAATGAAAAACTGTTTTTT. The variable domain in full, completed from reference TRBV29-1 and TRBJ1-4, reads SAVISQKPSRDICQRGTSLTIQCQVDSQVTMMFWYRQQPGQSLTLIATANQGSEATYESGFVIDKFPISRPNLTFSTLTVSNMSPEDSSIYLCSVRRDANEKLFFGSGTQLSVL.

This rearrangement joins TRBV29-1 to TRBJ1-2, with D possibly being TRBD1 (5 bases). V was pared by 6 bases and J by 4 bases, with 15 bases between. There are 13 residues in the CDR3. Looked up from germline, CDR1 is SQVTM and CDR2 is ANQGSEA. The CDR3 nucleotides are TGCAGCGTCCAGTCCGGGGCGGGCTATGGCTACACCTTC. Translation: CSVQSGAGYGYTF.

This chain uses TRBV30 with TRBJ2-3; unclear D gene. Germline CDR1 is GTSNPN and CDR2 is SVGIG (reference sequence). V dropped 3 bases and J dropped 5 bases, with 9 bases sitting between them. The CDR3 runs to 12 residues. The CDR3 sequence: CAWRSQVDTQYF. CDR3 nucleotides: TGTGCCTGGAGGAGCCAGGTAGATACGCAGTATTTT.

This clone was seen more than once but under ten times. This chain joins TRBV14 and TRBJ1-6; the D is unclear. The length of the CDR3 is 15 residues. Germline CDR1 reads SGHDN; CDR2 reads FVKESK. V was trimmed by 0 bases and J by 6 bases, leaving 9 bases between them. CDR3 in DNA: TGTGCCAGCAGCCAAGATTCCGGGGTTAATTCACCCCTCCACTTT. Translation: CASSQDSGVNSPLHF. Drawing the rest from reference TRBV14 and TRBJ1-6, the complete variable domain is EAGVTQFPSHSVIEKGQTVTLRCDPISGHDNLYWYRRVMGKEIKFLLHFVKESKQDESGMPNNRFLAERTGGTYSTLKVQPAELEDSGVYFCASSQDSGVNSPLHFGNGTRLTVT.

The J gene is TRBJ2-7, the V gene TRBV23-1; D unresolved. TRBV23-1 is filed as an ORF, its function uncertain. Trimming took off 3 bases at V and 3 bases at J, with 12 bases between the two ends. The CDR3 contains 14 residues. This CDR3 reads CASSHTTQFYEQYF. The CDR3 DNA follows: TGCGCCAGCAGTCACACAACCCAATTCTACGAGCAGTACTTC.

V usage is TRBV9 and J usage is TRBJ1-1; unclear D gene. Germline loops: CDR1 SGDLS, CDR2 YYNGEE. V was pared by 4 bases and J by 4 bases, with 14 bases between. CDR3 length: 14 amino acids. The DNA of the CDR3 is TGTGCCAGCAGCCCGGGTGGTGGAGGCACTGAAGCTTTCTTT. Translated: CASSPGGGGTEAFF.

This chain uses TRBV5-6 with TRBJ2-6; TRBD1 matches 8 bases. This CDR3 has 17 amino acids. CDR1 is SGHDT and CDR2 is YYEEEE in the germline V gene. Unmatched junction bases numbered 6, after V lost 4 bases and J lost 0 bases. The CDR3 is CASSQTGDGSGANVLTF. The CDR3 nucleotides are TGTGCCAGCAGCCAGACAGGGGACGGCTCTGGGGCCAACGTCCTGACTTTC.

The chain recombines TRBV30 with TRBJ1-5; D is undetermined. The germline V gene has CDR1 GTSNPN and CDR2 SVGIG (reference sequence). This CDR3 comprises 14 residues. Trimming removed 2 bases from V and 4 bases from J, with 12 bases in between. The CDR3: CAWSSPGRNQPQHF. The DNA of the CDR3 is TGTGCCTGGAGTTCCCCGGGTAGGAATCAGCCCCAGCATTTT.